This T cell receptor beta chain was found in a study of blood T cell repertoires in COVID-19. Profiling relied on immunoSEQ multiplex PCR, and the TCRdb table lists in-frame clones only, not all of them. The table has approximately 210,000 clones, around 80% seen once. CDR3 length: 14 amino acids. Germline V CDR1 and CDR2: SGHDT, YYEEEE. V was cut by 5 bases and J by 0 bases, with 12 bases left in between. Sequenced input: PBMCs or T cells enriched from blood (not recorded which). This TCR derives from a man aged 30 to 39 with acute COVID-19. The rearrangement links TRBV5-6 to TRBJ2-7; tentatively, D is TRBD1 (6 bases). The CDR3: CASSLRGYSYEQYF. In nucleotides, the CDR3 is TGTGCCAGCAGTCTCAGGGGCTACTCCTACGAGCAGTACTTC. The full variable domain, completed using reference TRBV5-6 and TRBJ2-7, is DAGVTQSPTHLIKTRGQQVTLRCSPKSGHDTVSWYQQALGQGPQFIFQYYEEEERQRGNFPDRFSGHQFPNYSSELNVNALLLGDSALYLCASSLRGYSYEQYFGPGTRLTVT.